This TCR beta chain was identified in a study of control samples from healthy donors and cancer patients. TCRdb keeps only in-frame clones here, not all; method: immunoSEQ multiplex PCR. The sample lists around 71,000 clones; 70% to 90% were seen once. Germline V lookup: CDR1 SEHNR, CDR2 FQNEAQ (reference sequence). CDR3 length equals 12 residues. The V and J ends lost 8 bases and 0 bases respectively, with 8 bases between them. The receptor's source is a woman between 45 and 65 years old with head and neck cancer. Sequencing was performed on PBMCs. The rearrangement links TRBV7-9 to TRBJ2-7; D remains unclear. Written as DNA, the CDR3 is TGTGCCAGCGGCAGGTCCTCCTACGAGCAGTACTTC. This encodes CASGRSSYEQYF.